A single sample gave rise to the 10 T cell receptor beta chains below, sequenced in a study of T cells in Graves' hyperthyroidism and ophthalmopathy. RNA transcripts served as the template for amplifying TCR beta CDR3 regions. RT-PCR in the first round (using the HTBI primer set) targeted the TCR CDR3. TCRdb recomputed calls from the multiplex PCR reads with MiXCR, one row per CDR3 protein. This table holds over 250,000 distinct CDR3 sequences, approximately 23% found once. Sample: blood. The receptors shown here come from a man aged 30-40 years with Graves' ophthalmopathy.

This clonotype has at least ten counts. CDR3 sequence reads: CASSRDRNEQFF. The CDR3 DNA follows: TGTGCCAGCAGCCGGGACAGGAATGAGCAGTTCTTC. The chain combines TRBV11-1 with TRBJ2-1; 8 bases fit TRBD1. The V gene end was trimmed by 5 bases and the J gene end by 7 bases; junction bases not matched to a gene: 1. Germline CDR1 and CDR2: SGHAT and FQDESV (reference sequence). This CDR3 spans 12 amino acids.

The rearrangement links TRBV7-9 to TRBJ2-7; the D is unclear. Trimming shortened V by 8 bases and J by 2 bases, and 16 bases separated the two germline ends. This CDR3 contains 14 residues. Germline-derived CDR1 and CDR2 are SEHNR and FQNEAQ (reference sequence). CDR3 in DNA: TGTGCCAGCGTGGGATCTTTGTCCCCCTACGAGCAGTACTTC. Protein sequence: CASVGSLSPYEQYF.

This clonotype was detected many times. V and J are TRBV30 and TRBJ1-3; the D is unclear. Germline V gene lookup returns CDR1 GTSNPN and CDR2 SVGIG (reference sequence). V was pared by 8 bases and J by 7 bases, with 15 bases between. This CDR3 spans 12 amino acids. The CDR3 reads CATRWVGNTIYF. CDR3 nucleotide sequence: TGTGCCACCCGATGGGTCGGGAACACCATATATTTT.

The rearrangement joins TRBV2 to TRBJ2-3; no firm D call. The ends were cut back, 2 bases at V and 3 bases at J, with 6 bases in the middle. This CDR3 is built from 13 residues. Germline CDR1 and CDR2: SNHLY and FYNNEI. This chain's CDR3 is CASSETPTDTQYF. CDR3 nucleotides: TGTGCCAGCAGTGAAACCCCAACAGATACGCAGTATTTT.

This clonotype was counted many times. V is TRBV11-2 and J is TRBJ2-7; 11 bases are a match to TRBD1. Germline trimming cut 0 bases from V and 3 bases from J; bases unmatched to any gene: 7. The CDR3 length is 17 residues. Per germline, CDR1 SGHAT and CDR2 FQNNGV. CDR3 protein: CASSLDLGQGADYEQYF. DNA of the CDR3: TGTGCCAGCAGCTTAGATTTAGGACAGGGGGCGGACTACGAGCAGTACTTC.

Only a few counts were recorded for this clonotype. J is TRBJ2-3 and V is TRBV24-1; no firm D call. Trimming cost V 4 bases and J 5 bases, with 6 bases left between them. Germline CDR1 is KGHDR and CDR2 is SFDVKD. CDR3 length: 12 amino acids. As DNA, the CDR3 is TGTGCCACCAGTGACAGGAGAGATACGCAGTATTTT. It codes for CATSDRRDTQYF.

This clonotype came up many times. The chain links TRBV12-3 or TRBV12-4 to TRBJ2-1; weak D call: TRBD1 (6 bases). Trimming took 5 bases from V and 6 from J, leaving 20 bases between them. The CDR3 has 16 amino acids. The CDR3 sequence is CASSPGTPPTLNEQFF. CDR3 nucleotides: TGTGCCAGCAGTCCTGGGACACCCCCAACTCTCAATGAGCAGTTCTTC.

The genes are TRBV3-1 and TRBJ1-1, with D hard to call. V lost 2 bases and J lost 8, with 12 bases in between. CDR3 length: 13 amino acids. Germline V CDR1 and CDR2: LGHDT, YNNKEL (reference sequence). The CDR3 reads CASSQHDRGEAFF. For the CDR3, the DNA is TGTGCCAGCAGCCAACATGATCGGGGAGAAGCTTTCTTT.

A note on this clonotype: This may be a read error, as it is one base from a much larger clone. The chain has TRBV7-3 and TRBJ2-6, with 10 bases aligning to TRBD2. CDR3 length: 19 residues. The germline gives CDR1 SGHTA, CDR2 FQGTGA. Here the CDR3 DNA reads TGTGTCAGCAGCGCCGGACTAGCGGCGAGGGAAGTTGGGGCCAACGTCCTGACTTTC. Translation gives CVSSAGLAAREVGANVLTF.

This clonotype was counted only a few times. The V call is TRBV28, the J call TRBJ2-7; D uncertain. The CDR3 is made up of 15 amino acids. Trimming removed 5 bases from V and 3 bases from J, with 17 bases in between. Germline-derived CDR1 and CDR2 are MDHEN and SYDVKM. CDR3 sequence (DNA): TGTGCCAGCAGTCCCTGGAGCCTGGCGGTCTACGAGCAGTACTTC. Its protein is CASSPWSLAVYEQYF.